This TCR beta chain was captured in a study of blood T cell repertoires in COVID-19. Cohort assignment relied on participant-reported clinical history. Someone with COVID-19 had been met by exposed participants within 2 weeks before study entry. Looked up from germline, CDR1 is MDHEN and CDR2 is SYDVKM. The CDR3 covers 13 residues. Trimming shortened V by 4 bases and J by 2 bases, and 7 bases separated the two germline ends. Source study methods: The authors estimated nucleated cell counts from reference gene primer amplification. Only in-frame clones appear in the TCRdb table, and some are missing; sequencing was by immunoSEQ multiplex PCR. V, J and clone size derive from that table, while D and trimming were established from the DNA sequence. The sample carries 330,000 or so clones, more than 70% recorded once.

This clonotype originated in a woman aged 25 to 39 who had been exposed to COVID-19. This chain uses TRBV28 with TRBJ2-3, with no clear D. The sequenced material came from PBMCs or T cells enriched from blood (not recorded which). Here the CDR3 DNA reads TGTGCCAGCAGTTCTCACATCACAGATACGCAGTATTTT. Translation: CASSSHITDTQYF. Together with reference TRBV28 and TRBJ2-3, the CDR3 gives the full variable domain: DVKVTQSSRYLVKRTGEKVFLECVQDMDHENMFWYRQDPGLGLRLIYFSYDVKMKEKGDIPEGYSVSREKKERFSLILESASTNQTSMYLCASSSHITDTQYFGPGTRLTVL.